This record looks at one T cell receptor beta chain sequence and its context. Original data processing: Reference gene primer amplification gave estimated nucleated cell counts. Measured with immunoSEQ multiplex PCR; TCRdb has only the in-frame clones, and not every one. D and trimming were read from the DNA, whereas the V and J calls and clone size are those reported in that table. The data contain 140,000 to 150,000 clones, 85% to 90% of them seen just once; the ten biggest clones take up under 3%. The germline V gene encodes CDR1 MNHNY and CDR2 SVGAGI (reference sequence). V shed 7 bases and J shed 1 base, with 17 bases lying between them. This CDR3 spans 16 amino acids. The sample belongs to a study of blood T cell repertoires in COVID-19.

Sequenced sample: peripheral blood. The rearrangement uses TRBV6-6 and TRBJ2-1; tentative D call: TRBD1 (5 bases). This clonotype was sampled from a human donor in a cohort sampled during active COVID-19. The CDR3 DNA is TGTGCCAGCAACCCCGGGTGGGGCGTATCCTACAATGAGCAGTTCTTC. It codes for CASNPGWGVSYNEQFF.